The rows below give T cell receptor beta chains drawn from one sample of a study of CD8+ T cells in alopecia areata. The data were produced by immunoSEQ multiplex PCR, yet TCRdb's version contains in-frame clones alone and is incomplete. Found here are some 240,000 clones, 57% of them singletons; the top ten hold around 0.46%. The material sequenced was CD4+ T cells sorted from blood, taken at week 0. The receptors here all came from a human donor with alopecia areata. Each CDR3 is given with its conserved first and last residue. Each record gives: J gene, D gene, V gene, clone size, CDR3 protein, CDR3 DNA. A D gene is named only where the DNA matches it firmly. Clone size is given for some rows only: seen once, a few or many times, or a class if the clone is expanded.

>TRBJ1-2|TRBD1|TRBV27|NA
CASSLSAGGYGYTF
TGTGCCAGCAGTTTATCCGCAGGGGGATATGGCTACACCTTC
>TRBJ2-6|NA|TRBV2|NA
CASRQESSGANVLTF
TGTGCCAGCAGGCAGGAGAGCTCTGGGGCCAACGTCCTGACTTTC
>TRBJ2-3|NA|TRBV11-2|NA
CASIQGYLTDTQYF
TGTGCCAGCATCCAAGGGTACCTCACAGATACGCAGTATTTT
>TRBJ2-7|NA|TRBV5-1|NA
CASSLVGQTYEQYF
TGCGCCAGCAGCTTGGTCGGGCAGACCTACGAGCAGTACTTC
>TRBJ1-3|NA|TRBV29-1|NA
CNVERLLTNTIYF
TGCAACGTTGAACGTCTTTTGACGAACACCATATATTTT
>TRBJ1-4|NA|TRBV5-1|NA
CASAKGDGNEKLFF
TGCGCCAGCGCTAAAGGGGACGGCAATGAAAAACTGTTTTTT
>TRBJ1-5|NA|TRBV30|NA
CAWNLAADQPQHF
TGTGCCTGGAATCTAGCAGCCGATCAGCCCCAGCATTTT
>TRBJ1-4|NA|TRBV6-5|NA
CASSYDSSKGEKLFF
TGTGCCAGCAGTTACGACTCTTCCAAGGGTGAAAAACTGTTTTTT
>TRBJ2-5|NA|TRBV7-2|NA
CASSFRARLIGETQYF
TGTGCCAGCAGCTTTAGGGCACGTCTTATCGGGGAGACCCAGTACTTC
>TRBJ2-1|NA|TRBV30|NA
CAWKRGDSHNEQFF
TGTGCCTGGAAAAGGGGGGATTCCCACAATGAGCAGTTCTTC
>TRBJ2-3|NA|TRBV11-3|NA
CASSPRAGTDTQYF
TGTGCCAGCAGCCCCAGGGCGGGCACAGATACGCAGTATTTT
>TRBJ2-7|TRBD2|TRBV9|NA
CASSVHLAGSYEQYF
TGTGCCAGCAGCGTCCATCTAGCGGGGTCCTACGAGCAGTACTTC
>TRBJ1-2|NA|TRBV7-2|few
CASSSWAGQQDYGYTF
TGTGCCAGCAGCTCGTGGGCAGGGCAACAGGACTATGGCTACACCTTC
>TRBJ1-1|NA|TRBV21-1|NA
CASPEQWGTNTEAFF
TGTGCCAGCCCAGAACAATGGGGGACGAACACTGAAGCTTTCTTT
>TRBJ2-1|TRBD2|TRBV30|NA
CAWRIGLAGVSSYNEQFF
TGTGCCTGGAGGATCGGACTAGCGGGAGTAAGCTCCTACAATGAGCAGTTCTTC
>TRBJ2-1|NA|TRBV13|NA
CASSLAGARRFF
TGTGCCAGCAGCTTAGCCGGCGCGAGGCGGTTCTTC
>TRBJ1-1|NA|TRBV6-5|few
CASSYSRGNTEAFF
TGTGCCAGCAGTTACTCGCGAGGGAACACTGAAGCTTTCTTT
>TRBJ2-1|TRBD2|TRBV29-1|few
CSVKLAGSSYNEQFF
TGCAGCGTAAAACTAGCGGGGAGCTCCTACAATGAGCAGTTCTTC
>TRBJ2-3|NA|TRBV9|NA
CASSAGLSTDTQYF
TGTGCCAGCAGCGCGGGCCTGAGCACAGATACGCAGTATTTT
>TRBJ1-2|NA|TRBV5-1|few
CASSLDRGTNYGYTF
TGCGCCAGCAGCTTGGATCGGGGGACCAACTATGGCTACACCTTC
>TRBJ2-7|NA|TRBV4-2|few
CASSQGGSRYEQYF
TGTGCCAGCAGCCAAGGCGGTAGCCGCTACGAGCAGTACTTC
>TRBJ2-1|TRBD1|TRBV6-5|few
CASTPGTGFNEQFF
TGTGCCAGCACCCCAGGGACAGGGTTCAATGAGCAGTTCTTC
>TRBJ1-1|NA|TRBV6-1|NA
CASSEWDTEAFF
TGTGCCAGCAGTGAGTGGGACACTGAAGCTTTCTTT
>TRBJ1-2|NA|TRBV19|NA
CASSAQQDQRYGYTF
TGTGCCAGTAGTGCCCAACAGGACCAACGTTATGGCTACACCTTC
>TRBJ2-6|NA|TRBV2|NA
CASGRGSGANVLTF
TGTGCCAGCGGGCGGGGCTCTGGGGCCAACGTCCTGACTTTC
>TRBJ2-1|NA|TRBV7-2|NA
CASSLEQPYNEQFF
TGTGCCAGCAGCTTAGAACAGCCCTACAATGAGCAGTTCTTC
>TRBJ1-5|NA|TRBV2|NA
CASRAPELQPQHF
TGTGCCAGCAGGGCCCCGGAGCTTCAGCCCCAGCATTTT
>TRBJ1-1|NA|TRBV6-5|few
CASRTGGNTEAFF
TGTGCCAGCAGGACGGGGGGCAACACTGAAGCTTTCTTT
>TRBJ2-7|TRBD2|TRBV7-9|NA
CASSLRTSGSIYEQYF
TGTGCCAGCAGCCTCCGGACTAGCGGGAGTATCTACGAGCAGTACTTC
>TRBJ1-2|NA|TRBV29-1|few
CGARERNDYGYTF
TGCGGGGCCCGGGAAAGGAACGACTATGGCTACACCTTC
>TRBJ1-2|NA|TRBV4-2|NA
CASSQGEGTYGYTF
TGTGCCAGCAGCCAAGGGGAGGGAACCTATGGCTACACCTTC
>TRBJ1-2|NA|TRBV30|few
CAWSVVNYGYTF
TGTGCCTGGAGTGTCGTTAACTATGGCTACACCTTC
>TRBJ2-2|TRBD1|TRBV30|NA
CAWSEQGAGELFF
TGTGCCTGGAGTGAACAGGGGGCCGGGGAGCTGTTTTTT
>TRBJ2-1|TRBD2|TRBV4-1|NA
CASSQGGTSGTLEQFF
TGCGCCAGCAGCCAAGGGGGGACTAGCGGGACTCTTGAGCAGTTCTTC